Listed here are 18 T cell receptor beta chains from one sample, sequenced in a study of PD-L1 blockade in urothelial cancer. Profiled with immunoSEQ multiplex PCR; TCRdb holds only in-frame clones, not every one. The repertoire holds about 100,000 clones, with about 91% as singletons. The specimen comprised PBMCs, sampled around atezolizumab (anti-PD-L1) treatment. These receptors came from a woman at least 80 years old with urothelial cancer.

The CDR3 DNA sequence: TGTGCCAGCAGTGAATCCTTATATGGCTACACCTTC. It specifies CASSESLYGYTF. The V gene is TRBV25-1, the J gene TRBJ1-2, with unresolved D. The CDR3 has 12 amino acids. V shed 1 base and J shed 5 bases, with 5 bases lying between them. In germline, CDR1 is MGHDK, CDR2 SYGVNS.

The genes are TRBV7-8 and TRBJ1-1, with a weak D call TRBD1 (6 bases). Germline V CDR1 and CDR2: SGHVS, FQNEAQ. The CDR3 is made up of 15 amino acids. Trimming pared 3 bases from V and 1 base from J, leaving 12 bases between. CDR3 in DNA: TGTGCCAGCAGCTTCGGACAGAAAGGGAACACTGAAGCTTTCTTT. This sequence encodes CASSFGQKGNTEAFF.

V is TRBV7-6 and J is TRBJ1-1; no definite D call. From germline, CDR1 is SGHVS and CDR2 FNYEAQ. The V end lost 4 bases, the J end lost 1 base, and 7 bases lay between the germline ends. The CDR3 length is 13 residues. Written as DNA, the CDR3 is TGTGCCAGCAGCTCCTTCGGGAACACTGAAGCTTTCTTT. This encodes CASSSFGNTEAFF.

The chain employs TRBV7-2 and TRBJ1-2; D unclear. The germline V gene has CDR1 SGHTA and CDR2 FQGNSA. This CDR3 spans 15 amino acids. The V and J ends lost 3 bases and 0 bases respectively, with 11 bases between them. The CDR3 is CASSFTVSANYGYTF. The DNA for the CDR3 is TGTGCCAGCAGCTTTACAGTTTCAGCTAACTATGGCTACACCTTC. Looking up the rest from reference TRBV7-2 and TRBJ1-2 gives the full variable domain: GAGVSQSPSNKVTEKGKDVELRCDPISGHTALYWYRQSLGQGLEFLIYFQGNSAPDKSGLPSDRFSAERTGGSVSTLTIQRTQQEDSAVYLCASSFTVSANYGYTFGSGTRLTVV.

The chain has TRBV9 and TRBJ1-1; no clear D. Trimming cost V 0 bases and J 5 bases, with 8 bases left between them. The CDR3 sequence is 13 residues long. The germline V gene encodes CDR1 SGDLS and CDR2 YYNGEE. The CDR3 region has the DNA TGTGCCAGCAGCGTAGGGGCGGGTACTGAAGCTTTCTTT. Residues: CASSVGAGTEAFF. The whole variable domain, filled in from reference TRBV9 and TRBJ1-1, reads DSGVTQTPKHLITATGQRVTLRCSPRSGDLSVYWYQQSLDQGLQFLIQYYNGEERAKGNILERFSAQQFPDLHSELNLSSLELGDSALYFCASSVGAGTEAFFGQGTRLTVV.

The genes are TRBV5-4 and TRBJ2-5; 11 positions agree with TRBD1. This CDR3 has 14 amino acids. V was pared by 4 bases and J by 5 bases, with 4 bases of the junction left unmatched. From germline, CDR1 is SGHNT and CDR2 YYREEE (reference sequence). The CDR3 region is CASSARTGGETQYF. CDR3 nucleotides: TGTGCCAGCAGCGCCCGGACAGGGGGCGAGACCCAGTACTTC.

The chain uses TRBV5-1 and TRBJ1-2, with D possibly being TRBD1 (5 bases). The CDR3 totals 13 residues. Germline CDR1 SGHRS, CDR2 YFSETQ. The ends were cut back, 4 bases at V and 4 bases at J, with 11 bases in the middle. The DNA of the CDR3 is TGCGCCAGCAGCAACGACGGGGGCTATGGCTACACCTTC. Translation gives CASSNDGGYGYTF.

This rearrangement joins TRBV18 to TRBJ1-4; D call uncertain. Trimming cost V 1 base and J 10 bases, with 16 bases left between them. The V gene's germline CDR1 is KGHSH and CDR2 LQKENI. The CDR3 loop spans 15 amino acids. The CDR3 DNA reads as TGTGCCAGCTCACCACTCCAGGCGGAGGAGGGAAAACTGTTTTTT. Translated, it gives CASSPLQAEEGKLFF.

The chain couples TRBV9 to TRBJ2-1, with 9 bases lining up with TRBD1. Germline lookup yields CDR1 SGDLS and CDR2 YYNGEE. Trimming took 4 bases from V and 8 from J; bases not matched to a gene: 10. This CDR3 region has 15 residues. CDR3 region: CASSPSSGTGYEQFF. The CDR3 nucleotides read TGTGCCAGCAGCCCCTCCAGCGGGACAGGGTATGAGCAGTTCTTC.

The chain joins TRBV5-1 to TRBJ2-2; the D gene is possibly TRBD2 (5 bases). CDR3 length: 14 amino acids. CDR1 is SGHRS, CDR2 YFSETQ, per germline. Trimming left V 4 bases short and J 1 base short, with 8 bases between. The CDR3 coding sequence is TGCGCCAGCAGCCCGGCGGGGAACACCGGGGAGCTGTTTTTT. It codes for CASSPAGNTGELFF.

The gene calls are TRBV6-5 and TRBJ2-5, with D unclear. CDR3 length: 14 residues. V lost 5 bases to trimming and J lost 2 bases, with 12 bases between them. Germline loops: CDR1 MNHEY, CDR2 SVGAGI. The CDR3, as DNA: TGTGCCAGCAGTCCCTGGGCAGGTCAAGAGACCCAGTACTTC. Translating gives CASSPWAGQETQYF.

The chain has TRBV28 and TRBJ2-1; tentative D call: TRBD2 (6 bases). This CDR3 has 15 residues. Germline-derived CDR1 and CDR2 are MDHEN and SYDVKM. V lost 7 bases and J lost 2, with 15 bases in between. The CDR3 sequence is CASNDRSGTYNEQFF. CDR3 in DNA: TGTGCCAGCAATGATCGTAGCGGTACCTACAATGAGCAGTTCTTC.

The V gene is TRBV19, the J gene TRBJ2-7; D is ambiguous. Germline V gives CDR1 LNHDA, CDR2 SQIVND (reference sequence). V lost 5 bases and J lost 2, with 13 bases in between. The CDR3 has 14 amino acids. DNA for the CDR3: TGTGCCAGTAGTGCTCAGTTATTCGCCTACGAGCAGTACTTC. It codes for CASSAQLFAYEQYF.

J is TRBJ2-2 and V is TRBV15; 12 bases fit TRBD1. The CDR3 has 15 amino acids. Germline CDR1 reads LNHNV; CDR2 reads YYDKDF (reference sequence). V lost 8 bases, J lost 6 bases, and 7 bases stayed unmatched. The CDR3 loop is CATRRDRGRSGELFF. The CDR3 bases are TGTGCCACCCGAAGGGACAGGGGGCGATCCGGGGAGCTGTTTTTT.

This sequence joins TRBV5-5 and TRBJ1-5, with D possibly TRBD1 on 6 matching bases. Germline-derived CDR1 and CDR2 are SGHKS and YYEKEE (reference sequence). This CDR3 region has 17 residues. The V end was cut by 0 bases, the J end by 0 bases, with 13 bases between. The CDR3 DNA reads TGTGCCAGCAGCTTGGCCGGGACAATTTATAGCAATCAGCCCCAGCATTTT. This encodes CASSLAGTIYSNQPQHF.

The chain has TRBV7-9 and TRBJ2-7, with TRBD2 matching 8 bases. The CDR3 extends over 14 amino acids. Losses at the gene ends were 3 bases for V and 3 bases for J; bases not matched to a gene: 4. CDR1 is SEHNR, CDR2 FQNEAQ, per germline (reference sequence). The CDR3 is CASSFPGGNYEQYF. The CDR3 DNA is TGTGCCAGCAGCTTCCCGGGGGGGAACTACGAGCAGTACTTC.

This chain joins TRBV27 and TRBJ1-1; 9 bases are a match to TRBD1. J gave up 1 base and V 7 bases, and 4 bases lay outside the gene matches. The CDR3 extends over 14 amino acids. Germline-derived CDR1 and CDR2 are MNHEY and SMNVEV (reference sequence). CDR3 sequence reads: CASNRDRANTEAFF. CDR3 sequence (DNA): TGTGCCAGCAACAGGGACAGGGCGAACACTGAAGCTTTCTTT.

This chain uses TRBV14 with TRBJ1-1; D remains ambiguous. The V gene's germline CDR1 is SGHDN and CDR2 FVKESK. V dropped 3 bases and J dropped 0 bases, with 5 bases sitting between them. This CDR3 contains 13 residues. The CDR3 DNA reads TGTGCCAGCAGCCAGGGAGTGAACACTGAAGCTTTCTTT. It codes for CASSQGVNTEAFF.